These 12 T cell receptor beta chains originate from one sample sequenced in a study of a mutant IDH1 vaccine in newly diagnosed glioma (dated by TCRdb to the early 2020s). The receptor library was made with the immunoSEQ multiplex PCR assay. TCRdb holds this immuneACCESS table with in-frame rearrangements only. Some clones are missing; in checked studies, unresolved V genes explain under half, and the rest has no known cause. The sample table holds about 68,000 clones, of which approximately 81% were seen once. About an eighth of the sample comes from the top ten. The time point label for this specimen denotes: week 35, safety follow-up. Each vaccine dose was 300 ug of a 20-mer mutant IDH1 peptide in Montanide, given subcutaneously with topical imiquimod. Antigens for these TCRs are unknown. This sample comprised PBMCs, obtained from a glioma patient whose treatment included an IDH1 peptide vaccine. These receptors originate from a man younger than 35 with glioma.

The chain employs TRBV10-3 and TRBJ2-1; 7 bases match TRBD2. The CDR3 has 14 residues. The germline V gene encodes CDR1 ENHRY and CDR2 SYGVKD. The V segment lost 4 bases and the J segment 8 bases; nucleotides outside the gene matches: 8. The DNA of the CDR3 is TGTGCCATCAGTGGGAGCGGGAACGGCGATGAGCAGTTCTTC. Its protein product is CAISGSGNGDEQFF.

CDR3 sequence: CASSLRQGSSPLHF. Written as DNA, the CDR3 is TGTGCCAGCAGCCTCAGACAGGGTAGTTCACCCCTCCACTTT. The chain is built from TRBV5-4 and TRBJ1-6; 7 bases are a match to TRBD1. Germline loops: CDR1 SGHNT, CDR2 YYREEE (reference sequence). The CDR3 extends over 14 amino acids. V shed 4 bases and J 9 bases; nucleotides not matched to a gene: 7. Full variable domain (remainder filled in from reference TRBV5-4 and TRBJ1-6): ETGVTQSPTHLIKTRGQQVTLRCSSQSGHNTVSWYQQALGQGPQFIFQYYREEENGRGNFPPRFSGLQFPNYSSELNVNALELDDSALYLCASSLRQGSSPLHFGNGTRLTVT.

This sequence joins TRBV4-1 and TRBJ2-1, with 8 bases matching TRBD2. With 1 base clipped from V and 4 bases from J, the junction kept 12 bases outside the gene matches. The CDR3 loop spans 18 amino acids. Per germline, CDR1 MGHRA and CDR2 YSYEKL. The CDR3 bases are TGCGCCAGCAGCCAAGTTCCCGGGAGGGCCTCGGGTTACAATGAGCAGTTCTTC. It yields the protein CASSQVPGRASGYNEQFF.

This clone was found once. The rearrangement uses TRBV19 and TRBJ1-1, with unresolved D. This CDR3 has 17 amino acids. V was pared by 7 bases and J by 2 bases, with 23 bases between. Germline V gives CDR1 LNHDA, CDR2 SQIVND (reference sequence). In nucleotides, the CDR3 is TGTGCCAGTACAAGTTACCTTACCGGTCGGGGAAACACTGAAGCTTTCTTT. Its protein product is CASTSYLTGRGNTEAFF.

The rearrangement joins TRBV4-2 to TRBJ2-1, with D perhaps assigned TRBD1 or TRBD2 (5 bases each). Germline V gene sequence: CDR1 LGHNA, CDR2 YNFKEQ. The V end lost 3 bases, the J end lost 8 bases, and 26 bases lay between the germline ends. The CDR3 is made up of 18 amino acids. The CDR3 nucleotides are TGTGCCAGCAGCCAGGTCAATAACCCAAGGGACGGCTGGGATGAGCAGTTCTTC. Translated, it gives CASSQVNNPRDGWDEQFF.

This chain links TRBV10-3 with TRBJ2-5, with unresolved D. From germline, CDR1 is ENHRY and CDR2 SYGVKD. The CDR3 consists of 14 residues. Trimming cost V 0 bases and J 5 bases, with 10 bases left between them. The CDR3 loop is CAISESIDKETQYF. The CDR3 bases are TGTGCCATCAGTGAGTCCATCGACAAGGAGACCCAGTACTTC.

This chain links TRBV6-6 with TRBJ1-3; maybe TRBD1 (6 bases). Trimming left V 6 bases short and J 1 base short, with 10 bases between. Germline lookup yields CDR1 MNHNY and CDR2 SVGAGI (reference sequence). The CDR3 extends over 14 amino acids. The CDR3 here is CASSLRGSGNTIYF. For the CDR3, the DNA is TGTGCCAGCAGCCTCAGGGGTTCTGGAAACACCATATATTTT.

This clone was detected only once. V is TRBV27 and J is TRBJ2-7, with D possibly TRBD2 on 5 matching bases. V was clipped by 6 bases and J by 0 bases, with 15 bases between them. Looked up from germline, CDR1 is MNHEY and CDR2 is SMNVEV (reference sequence). CDR3 length: 15 amino acids. DNA for the CDR3: TGTGCCAGCAGCCTAGGTCGGGAAGTCTCCTACGAGCAGTACTTC. Translated, it gives CASSLGREVSYEQYF.

The V gene is TRBV28, the J gene TRBJ2-6; D possibly matches TRBD1 or TRBD2 (5 bases each). The V end was cut by 2 bases, the J end by 4 bases, with 9 bases between. The CDR3 length is 15 residues. Germline assignment: CDR1 MDHEN and CDR2 SYDVKM. The CDR3 DNA follows: TGTGCCAGCAGTTTAGGGGGATCCGGGGCCAACGTCCTGACTTTC. This codes for CASSLGGSGANVLTF.

The rearrangement links TRBV7-9 to TRBJ1-3; D not resolved. V was shortened by 1 base and J by 0 bases, with 7 bases between the two germline ends. The CDR3 length is 15 residues. CDR1 and CDR2 (germline): SEHNR, FQNEAQ (reference sequence). CDR3 in DNA: TGTGCCAGCAGCTTAGGGGCTAACTCTGGAAACACCATATATTTT. It codes for CASSLGANSGNTIYF.

This clone was detected only once. The chain uses TRBV14 and TRBJ1-2; 8 nucleotides match TRBD1. The J segment lost 4 bases and the V segment lost 1 base, leaving 8 bases of the junction unmatched. In germline, CDR1 is SGHDN, CDR2 FVKESK. The CDR3 has 16 amino acids. CDR3: CASSQVRTGSAYGYTF. The CDR3 region has the DNA TGTGCCAGCAGCCAAGTGAGGACAGGGAGTGCCTATGGCTACACCTTC. The variable domain in full, completed from reference TRBV14 and TRBJ1-2, reads EAGVTQFPSHSVIEKGQTVTLRCDPISGHDNLYWYRRVMGKEIKFLLHFVKESKQDESGMPNNRFLAERTGGTYSTLKVQPAELEDSGVYFCASSQVRTGSAYGYTFGSGTRLTVV.

The chain has TRBV7-2 and TRBJ1-2, with D possibly matching TRBD1 (6 bases). In germline, CDR1 is SGHTA, CDR2 FQGNSA. V dropped 5 bases and J dropped 7 bases, with 8 bases sitting between them. The CDR3 sequence is 11 residues long. CDR3 bases: TGTGCCAGCAGCACAGGGATTGGCTACACCTTC. Translated, it gives CASSTGIGYTF.